The clone carrying this T cell receptor beta chain was detected only a few times. Its antigen is unidentified. This record comes from a study of T cell repertoires in cytomegalovirus infection. Study-level information: The study used recently identified HLA-C-restricted and well-studied HLA-B-restricted CMV epitopes. Evidence of both CMV infection and a matching HLA type came from public TCR beta signatures. Notes on the study in general: The response measured ex vivo was dominated by TCR beta clonotypes (HLA-C-restricted and CMV-specific). There were carriers of CMV plus the relevant HLA, and cumulative public TCR beta family frequency identified them.

TCRdb processed the reads anew with MiXCR; each CDR3 protein has one entry. In the table there are 100,000 to 150,000 distinct CDR3 sequences, 25% to 35% of which are singletons. Trimming took off 8 bases at V and 5 bases at J, with 19 bases between the two ends. This CDR3 spans 14 amino acids. CDR1 and CDR2 (germline): MDHEN, SYDVKM. This receptor was obtained from a human donor in good health (CMV status not recorded). Some clones in this sample may be carry-over from other donors' samples. This rearrangement joins TRBV28 to TRBJ2-7; possible D gene TRBD1, 7 bases. Material: CD8+ T cells from cultured PBMCs, obtained from culture after CMV antigen stimulation. DNA of the CDR3: TGTGCCAGCGGGGGGACAGCCAAGAACAACGAGCAGTACTTC. Translating it yields CASGGTAKNNEQYF.